Below are 10 T cell receptor beta chains sequenced from a single sample in a study of blood T cell repertoires in COVID-19. Assay used: immunoSEQ multiplex PCR; TCRdb lists only in-frame clones, some missing. The table includes 45,000 to 70,000 clones, 80% to 90% detected once. The specimen sequenced was peripheral blood. The receptors were gathered from an older woman with COVID-19, enrolled during active disease.

J is TRBJ1-2 and V is TRBV7-9, with TRBD1 matching over 7 bases. CDR3 length equals 14 residues. Germline assignment: CDR1 SEHNR and CDR2 FQNEAQ (reference sequence). Trimming cost V 1 base and J 2 bases; bases outside gene matches: 1. The CDR3 coding sequence is TGTGCCAGCAGCTTAGGACAGGGCAACTATGGCTACACCTTC. It yields the protein CASSLGQGNYGYTF.

The chain combines TRBV3-1 (or the pseudogene TRBV3-2) with TRBJ2-7; D perhaps matches TRBD2 (6 bases). With 2 bases removed from V and 5 bases from J, the gap between germline ends came to 25 bases. The CDR3 is made up of 18 amino acids. The germline gives CDR1 LGHDT, CDR2 YNNKEL (reference sequence). Written as DNA, the CDR3 is TGTGCCAGCAGCCAATTGCTCCCGACGGGACTCAACGCCGACGAGCAGTACTTC. This encodes CASSQLLPTGLNADEQYF.

This clone was counted once. The rearrangement links TRBV2 to TRBJ1-1; 7 bases align to TRBD1. This CDR3 region has 14 residues. From germline, CDR1 is SNHLY and CDR2 FYNNEI. The junction had 8 bases not matched to a gene; V was cut back by 5 bases and J by 5 bases. The DNA of the CDR3 is TGTGCCAGCAGTAAACAGGGGCGCGGAACTGAAGCTTTCTTT. As protein: CASSKQGRGTEAFF.

The rearrangement joins TRBV5-3 to TRBJ2-7; TRBD1 aligns across 9 bases. TRBV5-3 is flagged as an ORF with uncertain function. The CDR3 consists of 16 residues. Unmatched junction bases numbered 17, after V lost 10 bases and J lost 3 bases. CDR3 in amino acids: CAANIVGDRVIYEQYF. The DNA for the CDR3 is TGTGCCGCAAACATCGTCGGGGACAGGGTTATCTACGAGCAGTACTTC.

The J gene is TRBJ1-1, the V gene TRBV19; 7 bases align to TRBD1. The V and J ends lost 11 bases and 4 bases, in that order; junction bases with no gene match: 10. Germline loops: CDR1 LNHDA, CDR2 SQIVND (reference sequence). The CDR3 runs 13 residues. The CDR3 bases are TGTGCCGGATCAGACAGGGTAGGCACTGAAGCTTTCTTT. Residues: CAGSDRVGTEAFF. The full variable domain, in which reference TRBV19 and TRBJ1-1 provide the parts outside the CDR3, is DGGITQSPKYLFRKEGQNVTLSCEQNLNHDAMYWYRQDPGQGLRLIYYSQIVNDFQKGDIAEGYSVSREKKESFPLTVTSAQKNPTAFYLCAGSDRVGTEAFFGQGTRLTVV.

DNA of the CDR3: TGCGCCAGCAGCCCGGGACAGGGTGGCTATGGCTACACCTTC. Its protein is CASSPGQGGYGYTF. J is TRBJ1-2 and V is TRBV5-1; TRBD1 agrees at 9 bases. This CDR3 spans 14 amino acids. The germline gives CDR1 SGHRS, CDR2 YFSETQ. V lost 4 bases, J lost 4 bases, and 5 bases stayed unmatched.

The chain couples TRBV29-1 to TRBJ2-7; TRBD2 might be the D (6 bases). Germline V gene data show CDR1 as SQVTM and CDR2 as ANQGSEA. The CDR3 has 13 amino acids. Trimming left V 7 bases short and J 3 bases short, with 16 bases between. In DNA, the CDR3 is TGCAGCGCAACACGGGAGTACGGCTACGAGCAGTACTTC. This translates into CSATREYGYEQYF.

The chain joins TRBV5-1 to TRBJ1-1; 7 bases are shared with TRBD1. The CDR3 sequence is 14 residues long. Germline V lookup: CDR1 SGHRS, CDR2 YFSETQ. The junction had 7 bases not matched to a gene; V was cut back by 4 bases and J by 4 bases. CDR3 residues: CASSITTGVTEAFF. The DNA of the CDR3 is TGCGCCAGCAGCATTACTACAGGGGTCACTGAAGCTTTCTTT.

The rearrangement joins TRBV3-1 (or the pseudogene TRBV3-2) to TRBJ2-7; 11 bases are shared with TRBD2. The CDR3 has 21 amino acids. V shed 0 bases, J shed 1 base, and the junction held 17 bases outside the gene matches. Germline V CDR1 and CDR2: LGHDT, YNNKEL (reference sequence). In DNA form, the CDR3 reads TGTGCCAGCAGCCAAGATATGCCAGGACAACTAGCGGGAGCCGGGTCCTACGAGCAGTACTTC. This sequence encodes CASSQDMPGQLAGAGSYEQYF.

The chain carries TRBV4-2 and TRBJ2-1, with TRBD2 identical over 9 bases. Germline CDR1 is LGHNA and CDR2 is YNFKEQ. The CDR3 runs 17 residues. Losses at the gene ends were 3 bases for V and 0 bases for J; bases not matched to a gene: 6. CDR3: CASSQESGRFSYNEQFF. CDR3 in DNA: TGTGCCAGCAGCCAGGAGAGCGGGAGGTTCTCCTACAATGAGCAGTTCTTC.